One sample yielded the 3 T cell receptor beta chains listed below, sequenced in a study of blood T cell repertoires in COVID-19. Assay: immunoSEQ multiplex PCR; the TCRdb copy retains only in-frame clones and omits some. The sample has some 130,000 clones, 80% to 85% seen once. Sequencing was carried out using peripheral blood. The receptors originated from a woman aged 55-69 years with active or convalescent COVID-19.

V and J are TRBV29-1 and TRBJ1-3; 7 nucleotides line up with TRBD1. The V gene end was trimmed by 7 bases and the J gene end by 4 bases; junction bases not matched to a gene: 13. The CDR3 runs 15 residues. Germline CDR1 is SQVTM and CDR2 is ANQGSEA. The CDR3 region has the DNA TGCAGCGCCATGGAAGGCAGGGGGGACGGAAACACCATATATTTT. It specifies CSAMEGRGDGNTIYF. The variable domain in full, completed from reference TRBV29-1 and TRBJ1-3, reads SAVISQKPSRDICQRGTSLTIQCQVDSQVTMMFWYRQQPGQSLTLIATANQGSEATYESGFVIDKFPISRPNLTFSTLTVSNMSPEDSSIYLCSAMEGRGDGNTIYFGEGSWLTVV.

The rearrangement joins TRBV7-2 to TRBJ2-5, with 7 nucleotides matching TRBD1. CDR3 size: 14 residues. The germline V gene has CDR1 SGHTA and CDR2 FQGNSA. The V segment lost 5 bases and the J segment 1 base; nucleotides outside the gene matches: 4. The CDR3, as DNA: TGTGCCAGCAGCCAGGACAGGACCCAAGAGACCCAGTACTTC. Its translation: CASSQDRTQETQYF.

The CDR3 protein is CASSKGDRGITGELFF. The CDR3 DNA is TGTGCCAGCAGCAAAGGGGACAGGGGTATCACCGGGGAGCTGTTTTTT. The rearrangement uses TRBV21-1 and TRBJ2-2; the table's TRBD1 call for D was not verified on the DNA. TRBV21-1 is a listed pseudogene. The CDR3 sequence is 16 residues long.